The sequence of this T cell receptor (beta chain) was determined in a study of blood T cell repertoires in COVID-19. Generated by immunoSEQ multiplex PCR, the TCRdb table keeps only in-frame clones and is missing some. The repertoire consists of under 40,000 clones, with about 87% occurring once and the leading ten covering less than 25%. CDR3 length: 15 amino acids. CDR1 is SQVTM, CDR2 ANQGSEA, per germline. With 3 bases removed from V and 2 bases from J, the gap between germline ends came to 16 bases. The chain carries TRBV29-1 and TRBJ1-2; D call uncertain. This clonotype was sampled from a man aged 50 to 59 with active or convalescent COVID-19. Sequenced sample: peripheral blood. This chain's CDR3 is CSVDEERRGNYGYTF. The CDR3 bases are TGCAGCGTTGATGAGGAGCGGAGAGGAAACTATGGCTACACCTTC.